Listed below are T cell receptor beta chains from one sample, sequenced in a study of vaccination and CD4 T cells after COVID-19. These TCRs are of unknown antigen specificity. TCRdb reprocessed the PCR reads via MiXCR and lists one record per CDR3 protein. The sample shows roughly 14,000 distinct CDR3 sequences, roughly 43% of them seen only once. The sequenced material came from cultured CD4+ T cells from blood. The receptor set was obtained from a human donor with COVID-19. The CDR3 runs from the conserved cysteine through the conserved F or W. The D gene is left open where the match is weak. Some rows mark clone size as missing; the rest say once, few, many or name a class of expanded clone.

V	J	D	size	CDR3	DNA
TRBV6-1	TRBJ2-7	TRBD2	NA	CASTSRGEKYF	TGTGCCAGCACCTCACGGGGGGAGAAATACTTC
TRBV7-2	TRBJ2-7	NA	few	CASSLVSSHRSYEQYF	TGTGCCAGCAGCTTAGTCTCTAGCCATCGCTCCTACGAGCAGTACTTC
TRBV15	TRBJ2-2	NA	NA	CATSRAGGVNTGELFF	TGTGCCACCAGCAGAGCTGGCGGGGTGAACACCGGGGAGCTGTTTTTT
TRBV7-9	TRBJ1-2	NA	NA	CASSFSGDGYTF	TGTGCCAGCAGCTTTTCCGGGGATGGCTACACCTTC
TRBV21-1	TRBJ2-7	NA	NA	CASSKWPGDSYEQYF	TGTGCCAGCAGCAAGTGGCCAGGGGATTCCTACGAGCAGTACTTC
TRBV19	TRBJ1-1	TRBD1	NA	CASSMDRGQTEAFF	TGTGCCAGTAGTATGGACAGGGGGCAAACTGAAGCTTTCTTT
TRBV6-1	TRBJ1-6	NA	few	CASGLRDSNSPLHF	TGTGCCAGCGGCCTCCGGGACTCTAATTCACCCCTCCACTTT
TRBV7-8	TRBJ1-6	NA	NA	CASSPQGTDYNSPLHF	TGTGCCAGCAGCCCTCAAGGGACCGACTATAATTCACCCCTCCACTTT
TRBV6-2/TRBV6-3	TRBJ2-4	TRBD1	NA	CASSSRDRGIYWKNIRYF	TGTGCCAGCAGTTCCCGGGACAGGGGAATTTATTGGAAAAACATTCGGTACTTC
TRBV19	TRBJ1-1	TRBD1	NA	CASSIQGVMNVATEAFF	TGTGCCAGTAGTATTCAGGGGGTGATGAATGTCGCCACTGAAGCTTTCTTT
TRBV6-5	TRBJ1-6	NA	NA	CASSYARGGSNSPLHF	TGTGCCAGCAGTTATGCTCGGGGGGGAAGCAATTCACCCCTCCACTTT
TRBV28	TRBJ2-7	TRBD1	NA	CASTRGGPYEQYF	TGTGCCAGCACTCGAGGGGGCCCCTACGAGCAGTACTTC
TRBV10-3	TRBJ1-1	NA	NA	CAISSPPRLLNTEAFF	TGTGCCATCAGTTCCCCCCCGCGTCTGTTGAACACTGAAGCTTTCTTT
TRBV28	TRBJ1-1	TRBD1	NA	CASRTGGFEAFF	TGTGCCAGCCGGACAGGGGGCTTTGAAGCTTTCTTT
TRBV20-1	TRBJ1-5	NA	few	CSAPPGAGSNQPQHF	TGCAGTGCTCCCCCTGGGGCAGGGAGCAATCAGCCCCAGCATTTT
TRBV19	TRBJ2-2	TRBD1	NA	CASSIWRQGIPGELFF	TGTGCCAGTAGTATTTGGAGACAGGGAATCCCCGGGGAGCTGTTTTTT
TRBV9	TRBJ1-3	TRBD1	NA	CASSKDREGAGNTIYF	TGTGCCAGCAGTAAGGACAGGGAAGGAGCCGGAAACACCATATATTTT
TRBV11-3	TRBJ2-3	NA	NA	CASRLGVTSTDTQYF	TGTGCCAGCAGATTAGGGGTTACTAGCACAGATACGCAGTATTTT
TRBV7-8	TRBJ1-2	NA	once	CASRNREGINYGYTF	TGTGCCAGCAGAAACAGGGAAGGGATTAACTATGGCTACACCTTC
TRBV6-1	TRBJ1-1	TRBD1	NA	CASNTQGRFWEAFF	TGTGCCAGCAACACACAGGGGAGATTTTGGGAAGCTTTCTTT
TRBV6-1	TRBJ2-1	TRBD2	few	CASSGLAGGTEQFF	TGTGCCAGCAGTGGACTAGCGGGGGGGACTGAGCAGTTCTTC
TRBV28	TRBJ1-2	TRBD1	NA	CASSWTGDSYGYTF	TGTGCCAGCAGTTGGACAGGAGATAGCTATGGCTACACCTTC
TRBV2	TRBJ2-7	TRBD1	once	CASTGVNPLDEQYF	TGTGCCAGTACAGGGGTGAACCCCTTGGACGAGCAGTACTTC
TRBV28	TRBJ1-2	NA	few	CASSGSNYGYTF	TGTGCCAGCAGTGGAAGTAACTATGGCTACACCTTC
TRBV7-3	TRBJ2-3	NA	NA	CASSPRSAGGSDTQYF	TGTGCCAGCAGCCCCCGCAGCGCCGGAGGGTCAGATACGCAGTATTTT
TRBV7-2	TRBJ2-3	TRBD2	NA	CASSSGGAGTDMQYF	TGTGCCAGCAGCTCCGGGGGGGCGGGCACAGATATGCAGTATTTT
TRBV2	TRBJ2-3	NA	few	CASSVTQGLDTQYF	TGTGCCAGCAGTGTTACTCAGGGCTTAGATACGCAGTATTTT
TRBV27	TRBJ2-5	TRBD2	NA	CASTPLAGGEQETKYF	TGTGCCAGCACACCCCTAGCGGGGGGTGAGCAAGAGACCAAGTACTTC
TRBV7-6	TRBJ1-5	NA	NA	CASSFRGASLNQPQHF	TGTGCCAGCAGCTTTCGAGGGGCCAGCCTCAATCAGCCCCAGCATTTT
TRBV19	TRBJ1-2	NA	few	CASSIFFQGEDYGYTF	TGTGCCAGTAGTATTTTCTTCCAGGGCGAGGACTATGGCTACACCTTC
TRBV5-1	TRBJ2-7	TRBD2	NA	CASSGLAGGRYEQYF	TGCGCCAGCAGCGGACTAGCGGGGGGGCGGTACGAGCAGTACTTC
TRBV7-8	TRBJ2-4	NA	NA	CASAGTSRDIQYF	TGTGCCTCTGCCGGGACCTCTCGGGACATTCAGTACTTC
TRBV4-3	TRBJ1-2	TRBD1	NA	CASSHDRGRGYGYTF	TGCGCCAGCAGCCACGACAGGGGAAGAGGCTATGGCTACACCTTC
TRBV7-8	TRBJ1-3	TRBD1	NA	CASSSQGAGGNTIYF	TGTGCCAGCAGCTCCCAGGGGGCAGGGGGAAACACCATATATTTT
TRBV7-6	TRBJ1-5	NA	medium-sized	CASSLLPGGGSGGSNQPQHF	TGTGCCAGCAGCCTACTACCCGGGGGCGGATCCGGAGGTAGCAATCAGCCCCAGCATTTT
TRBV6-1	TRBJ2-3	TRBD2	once	CAGGTSGGTDTQYF	TGTGCCGGGGGCACTAGCGGGGGCACAGATACGCAGTATTTT
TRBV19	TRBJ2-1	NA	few	CASQSGSPYNEQFF	TGTGCCAGTCAATCAGGATCCCCCTACAATGAGCAGTTCTTC
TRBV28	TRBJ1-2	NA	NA	CASSLGSAGRGYTF	TGTGCCAGCAGTTTAGGATCGGCGGGGCGCGGCTACACCTTC
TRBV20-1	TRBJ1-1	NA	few	CSAPDRTVNTEAFF	TGCAGTGCTCCCGACCGGACAGTGAACACTGAAGCTTTCTTT